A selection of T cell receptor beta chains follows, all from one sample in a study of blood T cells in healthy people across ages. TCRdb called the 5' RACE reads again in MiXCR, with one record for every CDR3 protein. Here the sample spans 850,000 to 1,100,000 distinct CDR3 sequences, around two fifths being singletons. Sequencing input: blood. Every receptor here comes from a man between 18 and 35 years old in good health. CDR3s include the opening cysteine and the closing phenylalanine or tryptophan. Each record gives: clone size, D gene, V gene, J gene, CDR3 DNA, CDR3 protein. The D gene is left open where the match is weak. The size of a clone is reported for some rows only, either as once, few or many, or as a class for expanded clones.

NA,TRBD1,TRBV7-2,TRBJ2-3,TGTGCCAGCAGCCGGACAGGGGGAGATACGCAGTATTTT,CASSRTGGDTQYF
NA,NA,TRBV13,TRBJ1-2,TGTGCCAGCAGCTTAAAATTGGTACAGGGTCGCAATGGCTACACCTTC,CASSLKLVQGRNGYTF
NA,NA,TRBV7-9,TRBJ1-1,TGTGCCAGCAGCTTTTTCGAGAACACTGAAGCTTTCTTT,CASSFFENTEAFF
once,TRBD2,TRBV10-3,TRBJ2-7,TGTGCCATCAGTGATCGAGGGACTAGCGGGGGGGCAGCCTACAATGAGCAGTACTTC,CAISDRGTSGGAAYNEQYF
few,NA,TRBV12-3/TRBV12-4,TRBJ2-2,TGTGCCAGCAGCCACCGGACAGAGTACACCGGGGAGCTGTTTTTT,CASSHRTEYTGELFF
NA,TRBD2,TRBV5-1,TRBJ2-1,TGCGCCAGCAGCTGCTATCAGACTAGCGGGCAATGCAATGAGCAGTTCTTC,CASSCYQTSGQCNEQFF
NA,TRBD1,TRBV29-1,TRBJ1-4,TGCAGCGTAGAATCCCTTCAGGGGGCTAATGAAAAACTGTTTTTT,CSVESLQGANEKLFF
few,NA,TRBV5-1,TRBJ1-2,TGCGCCAGCAGCTTGGATGGAGGCAACCCTAACTATGGCTACACCTTC,CASSLDGGNPNYGYTF
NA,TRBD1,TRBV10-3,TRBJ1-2,TGTGCCACCAAGGGACAGGGTTTTGGCCACACCTTC,CATKGQGFGHTF
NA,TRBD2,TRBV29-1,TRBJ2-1,TGCAGCGTCAGGCCCTATTATCGGGAGGGCCGCTCCAATGAGCAGTTCTTC,CSVRPYYREGRSNEQFF
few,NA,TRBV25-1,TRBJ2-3,TGTGTCAGCAGCAGTGGGGTCGATACGCAGTATTTT,CVSSSGVDTQYF
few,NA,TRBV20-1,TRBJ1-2,TGCAGTGCCCTGACAGGAGGGAACTATGGCTACACCTTC,CSALTGGNYGYTF
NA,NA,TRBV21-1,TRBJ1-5,TGTGCCAGCAGCAAAGCGTACAGGGGGGGGTTGGCTAGCAATCAGCCCCAGCATTTT,CASSKAYRGGLASNQPQHF